This record covers a single T cell receptor (beta chain). What it recognizes is unknown. Regarding time point: week 35, safety follow-up. Vaccinated patients received 300 ug of mutant IDH1 20-mer peptide per dose, with topical imiquimod. The CDR3 runs 13 residues. V gave up 1 base and J gave up 5 bases, with 9 bases separating them. CDR1 is SGHNT, CDR2 YYREEE, per germline (reference sequence). Clones were read by immunoSEQ multiplex PCR, and TCRdb kept only the in-frame ones, dropping some. The sample records over 45,000 clones, approximately 92% being singletons. This specimen belongs to a study of a mutant IDH1 vaccine in newly diagnosed glioma. Study background: Most patients had received both radiotherapy and temozolomide, the prior options being radiotherapy, temozolomide, or both.

General study points: Changes in the top peripheral T cell clonotypes seemingly had no bearing on pseudoprogression.

This TCR came from a man in his forties or fifties with glioma. Specimen: PBMCs, collected from a glioma patient whose treatment included an IDH1 peptide vaccine. The chain links TRBV5-4 to TRBJ2-5; possibly TRBD1 or TRBD2 for D (5 bases each). The CDR3: CASSLWWDETQYF. CDR3 nucleotide sequence: TGTGCCAGCAGCTTGTGGTGGGACGAGACCCAGTACTTC.